The clone carrying this TCR beta chain was observed a handful of times. Its antigen is not known. Analyses pooled second doses at about 4 or about 12 weeks. Generated by immunoSEQ multiplex PCR, the TCRdb table keeps only in-frame clones and is missing some. The repertoire has 80,000 to 100,000 clones, about 90% of them found once; the top ten carry 11%. This record comes from a study of T cell responses to AZD1222 COVID-19 vaccine. Germline CDR1 reads MNHEY; CDR2 reads SMNVEV (reference sequence). The trim removed 6 bases at V and 7 bases at J, leaving 10 bases unmatched. CDR3 size: 16 residues. Whole-study results and caveats: Repertoires were collected only later (after the peak T cell response had occurred). Seropositive status at baseline applied to only 5 to 7 AZD1222 recipients. Donors were largely white British and mainly female; clonal diversity was possibly underestimated.

The clonotype comes from an adult who received the AZD1222 COVID-19 vaccine. J is TRBJ2-2 and V is TRBV27; 11 bases match TRBD2. The sample was peripheral blood, taken 28 days after the second AZD1222 dose. CDR3 residues: CASSGSGRARIGELFF. In DNA, the CDR3 is TGTGCCAGCAGCGGTAGCGGGAGGGCCAGAATCGGGGAGCTGTTTTTT.